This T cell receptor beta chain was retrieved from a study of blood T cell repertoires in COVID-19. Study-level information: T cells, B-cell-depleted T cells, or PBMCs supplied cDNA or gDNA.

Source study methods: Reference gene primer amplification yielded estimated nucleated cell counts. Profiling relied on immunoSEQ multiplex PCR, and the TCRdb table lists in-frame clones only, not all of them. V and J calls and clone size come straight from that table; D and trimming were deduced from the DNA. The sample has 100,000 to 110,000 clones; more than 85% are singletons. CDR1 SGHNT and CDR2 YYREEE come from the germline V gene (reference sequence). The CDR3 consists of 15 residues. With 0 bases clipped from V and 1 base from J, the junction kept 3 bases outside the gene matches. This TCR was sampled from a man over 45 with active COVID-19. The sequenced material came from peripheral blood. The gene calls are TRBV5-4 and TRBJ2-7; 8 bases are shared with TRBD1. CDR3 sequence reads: CASSLGQGTSYEQYF. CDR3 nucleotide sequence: TGTGCCAGCAGCTTGGGACAGGGGACATCCTACGAGCAGTACTTC.